The 20 T cell receptor beta chains below come from one sample, sequenced in a study of T cell repertoires in cytomegalovirus infection. No antigen has been identified for these receptors. TCRdb fed the reads into MiXCR, producing one record per CDR3 protein. The sample carries a few hundred thousand distinct CDR3 sequences, around 30% recorded once. The starting material was cultured PBMCs, obtained from culture after CMV antigen stimulation. The receptors come from a human donor in good health (CMV status not recorded). Some clones in this sample may be carry-over from other donors' samples.

The chain joins TRBV20-1 to TRBJ1-6; unclear D gene. This CDR3 region has 13 residues. From germline, CDR1 is DFQATT and CDR2 SNEGSKA (reference sequence). Trimming removed 0 bases from V and 10 bases from J, with 10 bases in between. This CDR3 reads CSARDRAGSPLHF. CDR3 in DNA: TGCAGTGCTAGAGATCGGGCGGGATCACCCCTCCACTTT.

This clonotype was seen only a few times. The J gene is TRBJ1-1, the V gene TRBV6-2 or TRBV6-3; possible D gene TRBD1, 6 bases. The CDR3 is 13 residues long. The germline V gene encodes CDR1 MNHEY and CDR2 SVGEGT. The V end lost 2 bases, the J end lost 7 bases, and 11 bases lay between the germline ends. The CDR3 protein is CASSYMGAGEAFF. The CDR3 DNA is TGTGCCAGCAGTTACATGGGGGCCGGTGAAGCTTTCTTT.

This clonotype has a handful of counts. This chain joins TRBV7-2 and TRBJ2-3; the match to TRBD2 covers 9 bases. V was pared by 5 bases and J by 4 bases, with 10 bases of the junction left unmatched. Per the germline V gene, CDR1 is SGHTA and CDR2 is FQGNSA. CDR3 length: 16 amino acids. Here the CDR3 DNA reads TGTGCCAGCAGCCAAGGCGGGACTAGCACGGCAGATACGCAGTATTTT. Amino acids: CASSQGGTSTADTQYF.

Many counts were recorded for this clonotype. This chain joins TRBV7-2 and TRBJ1-6; D perhaps matches TRBD1 (6 bases). Trimming stripped 5 bases from V and 1 base from J, with 12 bases between. The CDR3 totals 16 residues. CDR1 is SGHTA and CDR2 is FQGNSA in the germline V gene. The CDR3 sequence: CASSPRGSSYNSPLHF. CDR3 DNA: TGTGCCAGCAGCCCGAGGGGGTCTTCCTATAATTCACCCCTCCACTTT.

This clonotype appeared a few times. V is TRBV28 and J is TRBJ1-1; TRBD1 aligns across 8 bases. Germline CDR1 MDHEN, CDR2 SYDVKM. The CDR3 is 18 residues long. V lost 3 bases to trimming and J lost 1 base; unmatched junction nucleotides: 13. The CDR3 DNA is TGTGCCAGCAGTTTTCCATCGGGACAGGAAAGGGGGAACACTGAAGCTTTCTTT. Encoded protein: CASSFPSGQERGNTEAFF.

There are a few counts of this clonotype. This chain joins TRBV12-3 or TRBV12-4 and TRBJ1-5; D may be TRBD1 (6 bases). V lost 3 bases to trimming and J lost 2 bases, with 8 bases between them. The CDR3 runs to 14 residues. The CDR3 protein is CASSFRTGNQPQHF. The CDR3 coding sequence is TGTGCCAGCAGTTTTCGGACAGGCAATCAGCCCCAGCATTTT.

V gene TRBV4-1 combines with J gene TRBJ2-5; perhaps TRBD2 as D (6 bases). Per the germline V gene, CDR1 is MGHRA and CDR2 is YSYEKL. V lost 1 base, J lost 5 bases, and 14 bases lay in between. CDR3 length: 15 residues. CDR3 residues: CASSQGLAAVETQYF. The CDR3 DNA is TGCGCCAGCAGCCAAGGCTTAGCGGCTGTGGAGACCCAGTACTTC.

The chain uses TRBV15 and TRBJ2-7, with D possibly called TRBD1 or TRBD2 (6 bases each). Germline V gene sequence: CDR1 LNHNV, CDR2 YYDKDF (reference sequence). The CDR3 contains 14 residues. The V end lost 0 bases, the J end lost 7 bases, and 13 bases lay between the germline ends. The DNA for the CDR3 is TGTGCCACCAGCAGAGAAGGGGGGCCTAGAGAGCAGTACTTC. Protein: CATSREGGPREQYF.

The chain combines TRBV6-2 or TRBV6-3 with TRBJ2-1; 7 bases line up with TRBD2. Germline values: CDR1 MNHEY, CDR2 SVGEGT. V dropped 10 bases and J dropped 3; count of bases not matched to a gene: 6. The CDR3 contains 13 residues. CDR3 residues: CATVGLVYNEQFF. In DNA, the CDR3 is TGTGCCACCGTTGGACTAGTCTACAATGAGCAGTTCTTC.

The chain uses TRBV29-1 and TRBJ2-1; possible D gene TRBD2, 6 bases. The germline V gene encodes CDR1 SQVTM and CDR2 ANQGSEA. The V and J ends lost 7 bases and 6 bases respectively, with 16 bases between them. This CDR3 spans 13 amino acids. The CDR3 spells CSAGGVLGNEQFF. DNA of the CDR3: TGCAGCGCTGGCGGGGTATTAGGCAATGAGCAGTTCTTC.

The CDR3 DNA is TGTGCCAGCAGCTCCGCCGAGCGTGGTACGCAGTATTTT. Residues: CASSSAERGTQYF. The chain couples TRBV5-4 to TRBJ2-3; D remains ambiguous. V was clipped by 3 bases and J by 8 bases, with 13 bases between them. CDR1 and CDR2 from the germline V gene are SGHNT and YYREEE (reference sequence). This CDR3 contains 13 residues.

This clonotype was counted a few times. This chain uses TRBV7-2 with TRBJ1-5, with D unclear. The CDR3 extends over 15 amino acids. Germline V gene data show CDR1 as SGHTA and CDR2 as FQGNSA. With 0 bases removed from V and 7 bases from J, the gap between germline ends came to 13 bases. For the CDR3, the DNA is TGTGCCAGCAGCTTAGCGCCCATGGGAGGGCAGCCCCAGCATTTT. Translating it yields CASSLAPMGGQPQHF.

The rearrangement uses TRBV12-3 or TRBV12-4 and TRBJ2-1; 7 positions match TRBD1. V dropped 5 bases and J dropped 5; count of bases not matched to a gene: 9. There are 15 residues in the CDR3. CDR3 amino acids: CASSPPRTGDNEQFF. CDR3 DNA: TGTGCCAGCAGTCCCCCCCGGACAGGAGACAATGAGCAGTTCTTC.

The chain joins TRBV19 to TRBJ2-2; 12 positions agree with TRBD2. Germline trimming cut 4 bases from V and 7 bases from J; bases unmatched to any gene: 13. CDR3 size: 18 residues. The germline V gene encodes CDR1 LNHDA and CDR2 SQIVND (reference sequence). The DNA of the CDR3 is TGTGCCAGTAGTACTCGCTCTCGACTAGCGGGAGAGATCGGGGAGCTGTTTTTT. Protein: CASSTRSRLAGEIGELFF.

This clonotype has just a few counts. The chain carries TRBV7-2 and TRBJ2-3; D ambiguous. V was clipped by 0 bases and J by 3 bases, with 7 bases between them. Germline lookup yields CDR1 SGHTA and CDR2 FQGNSA. CDR3 size: 14 residues. The CDR3 loop is CASSLARETDTQYF. The CDR3, as DNA: TGTGCCAGCAGCTTAGCTAGGGAAACAGATACGCAGTATTTT.

This rearrangement joins TRBV20-1 to TRBJ2-3, with a tentative D call TRBD2 (6 bases). The CDR3 covers 15 residues. V shed 5 bases and J shed 0 bases, with 15 bases lying between them. Looked up from germline, CDR1 is DFQATT and CDR2 is SNEGSKA (reference sequence). The chain's CDR3 is CSAPLAAQSTDTQYF. Here the CDR3 DNA reads TGCAGTGCTCCCTTAGCGGCCCAGAGCACAGATACGCAGTATTTT.

The chain carries TRBV28 and TRBJ2-7; D assignment may be TRBD1 or TRBD2 (5 bases each). CDR3 length equals 13 residues. Germline-derived CDR1 and CDR2 are MDHEN and SYDVKM. V gave up 5 bases and J gave up 4 bases, with 12 bases separating them. This CDR3 is CASSPGTPYEQYF. The CDR3 coding sequence is TGTGCCAGCAGTCCCGGGACCCCATACGAGCAGTACTTC.

This chain uses TRBV7-6 with TRBJ2-1; D possibly corresponds to TRBD1 (6 bases). V gave up 1 base and J gave up 2 bases, with 9 bases separating them. Looked up from germline, CDR1 is SGHVS and CDR2 is FNYEAQ. The CDR3 is made up of 15 amino acids. Here the CDR3 reads CASSLGTATYNEQFF. For the CDR3, the DNA is TGTGCCAGCAGCTTAGGGACAGCCACCTACAATGAGCAGTTCTTC.

This chain links TRBV5-1 with TRBJ1-1; 8 bases match TRBD1. CDR3 length: 14 residues. The J segment lost 7 bases and the V segment lost 4 bases, leaving 9 bases of the junction unmatched. Germline lookup yields CDR1 SGHRS and CDR2 YFSETQ. The CDR3, as DNA: TGCGCCAGCAGCAAAGGGACAGGATCGGTTGAAGCTTTCTTT. Translated, it gives CASSKGTGSVEAFF.

This clonotype was detected ten times or more. This chain joins TRBV7-9 and TRBJ2-3; D gene unclear. V lost 5 bases, J lost 4 bases, and 7 bases lay in between. The CDR3 spans 12 residues. Germline V gives CDR1 SEHNR, CDR2 FQNEAQ (reference sequence). Written as DNA, the CDR3 is TGTGCCAGCAGCCCCCTACCAGATACGCAGTATTTT. Translation: CASSPLPDTQYF.